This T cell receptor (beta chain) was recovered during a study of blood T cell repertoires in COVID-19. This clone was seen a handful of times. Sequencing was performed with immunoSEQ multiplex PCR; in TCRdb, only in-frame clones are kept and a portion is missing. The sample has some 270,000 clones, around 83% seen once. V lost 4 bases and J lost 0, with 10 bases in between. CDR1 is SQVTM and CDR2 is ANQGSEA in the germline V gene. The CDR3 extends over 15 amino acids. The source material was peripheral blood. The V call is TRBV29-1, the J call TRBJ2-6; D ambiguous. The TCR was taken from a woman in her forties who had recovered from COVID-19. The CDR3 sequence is CSVVSKLSGANVLTF. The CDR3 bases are TGCAGCGTTGTAAGTAAACTCTCTGGGGCCAACGTCCTGACTTTC.